The sample holds one count of the clone carrying this T cell receptor (beta chain). In the source study's methods: By means of reference gene primer amplification, nucleated cell counts were estimated. Clones were sequenced by immunoSEQ multiplex PCR, and TCRdb holds only the in-frame ones, with some missing. The DNA gave D and trimming, while V, J and clone size come from that table. Among about 200,000 clones listed, around nine tenths were seen once. This sample is drawn from a study of blood T cell repertoires in COVID-19. This CDR3 has 13 amino acids. The germline CDR1 and CDR2 sequences are GTSNPN and SVGIG (reference sequence). The V gene lost 3 bases and the J gene lost 6 bases, with 11 bases spanning the gap.

The chain links TRBV30 to TRBJ2-2, with D uncertain. This clonotype originated in a woman aged 35 to 49 who had recovered from COVID-19. Material: peripheral blood. CDR3 sequence (DNA): TGTGCCTGGAGGGCCTCTAGTCCCGGGGAGCTGTTTTTT. It encodes CAWRASSPGELFF.